What follows is one T cell receptor (beta chain) and its context. Its target is not known. In the PCR, 60 Vbeta and 13 Jbeta primers were used. Assay: immunoSEQ multiplex PCR; the TCRdb copy retains only in-frame clones and omits some. Among 140,000 or so clones listed, approximately 68% were seen once. The J segment lost 2 bases and the V segment lost 3 bases, leaving 6 bases of the junction unmatched. This CDR3 has 18 amino acids. Germline CDR1 reads WSHSY; CDR2 reads SAAADI. This specimen belongs to a study of cytomegalovirus exposure and HLA in healthy donors. General study results and limits: When the data were analyzed later, several of the most significant clusters appeared to be linked to common viral pathogens. It was shown in a later analysis that HLA-associated TCR beta chains were more clonally expanded than other, equally common chains.

The origin of this receptor is a man in his forties in good health and CMV-seronegative. The sample consisted of PBMCs. The chain recombines TRBV10-2 with TRBJ2-5, with 16 bases aligning to TRBD2. CDR3 nucleotides: TGCGCCAGCAGTGACCCCGGGACTAGCGGGGGGGTACAAGAGACCCAGTACTTC. Encoded protein: CASSDPGTSGGVQETQYF.